Listed below are T cell receptor beta chains from one sample, sequenced in a study of blood T cell repertoires in COVID-19. Assay: immunoSEQ multiplex PCR; the TCRdb copy retains only in-frame clones and omits some. Seen here are about 220,000 clones, about nine tenths observed once, and the top ten hold about 2.5%. The sample was PBMCs or T cells enriched from blood (not recorded which). These receptors all come from a woman aged 40 to 50 with acute COVID-19. CDR3s include the opening cysteine and the closing phenylalanine or tryptophan. D genes are given only for firm matches. Clone size is given for some rows only: seen once, a few or many times, or a class if the clone is expanded.

>TRBV7-2|TRBJ2-1|.|TRBD2
CASSSPLGREVYNEQFF
TGTGCCAGCAGCTCGCCACTTGGGAGGGAGGTCTACAATGAGCAGTTCTTC
>TRBV7-2|TRBJ2-5|.|TRBD1
CASSLGRQGVRETQYF
TGTGCCAGCAGCTTAGGAAGGCAGGGGGTGAGAGAGACCCAGTACTTC
>TRBV7-7|TRBJ2-2|.|.
CASSLGLGTGELFF
TGTGCCAGCAGCTTGGGGCTCGGGACCGGGGAGCTGTTTTTT
>TRBV19|TRBJ1-1|.|.
CASSMHRENTEAFF
TGTGCCAGTAGTATGCACAGGGAGAACACTGAAGCTTTCTTT
>TRBV5-1|TRBJ2-5|.|TRBD2
CASSPPLAGGPQETQYF
TGCGCCAGCAGCCCCCCTCTAGCGGGGGGGCCCCAAGAGACCCAGTACTTC
>TRBV7-2|TRBJ1-1|.|.
CASSLFAGEAFF
TGTGCCAGCAGCTTATTTGCGGGCGAAGCTTTCTTT
>TRBV11-2|TRBJ2-3|.|.
CASSLGLRGTDTQYF
TGTGCCAGCAGCTTAGGACTTAGAGGCACAGATACGCAGTATTTT
>TRBV6-5|TRBJ2-1|.|.
CASSLIPPNLNEQFF
TGTGCCAGCAGTCTAATCCCTCCCAATCTCAATGAGCAGTTCTTC
>TRBV19|TRBJ1-2|.|TRBD1
CASSTPGQGKWGNYGYTF
TGTGCCAGTAGTACTCCGGGACAGGGAAAATGGGGAAACTATGGCTACACCTTC
>TRBV11-2|TRBJ2-2|.|.
CASSSPRVGAAGELFF
TGTGCCAGCAGCTCACCCCGTGTGGGAGCAGCCGGGGAGCTGTTTTTT
>TRBV3-1/TRBV3-2|TRBJ2-1|few|TRBD2
CASSPSIGTRNEQFF
TGTGCCAGCAGCCCTTCGATCGGGACTAGAAATGAGCAGTTCTTC
>TRBV18|TRBJ2-5|.|TRBD2
CASSQGLAGVTQETQYF
TGTGCCAGCTCACAGGGACTAGCGGGGGTGACCCAAGAGACCCAGTACTTC
>TRBV3-1/TRBV3-2|TRBJ2-4|once|.
CASSQGLAKNIQYF
TGTGCCAGCAGCCAAGGACTAGCCAAAAACATTCAGTACTTC
>TRBV21-1|TRBJ1-3|.|.
CASSNNRGLKNTIYF
TGTGCCAGCAGCAACAATAGGGGCCTTAAAAACACCATATATTTT
>TRBV6-6|TRBJ1-2|.|.
CAAEITGLNYGYTF
TGTGCCGCAGAGATAACAGGGCTTAACTATGGCTACACCTTC
>TRBV19|TRBJ1-4|.|TRBD1
CASSMLLGQAANEKLFF
TGTGCCAGTAGTATGCTTCTGGGACAGGCGGCTAATGAAAAACTGTTTTTT
>TRBV15|TRBJ1-3|.|.
CATSARENTIYF
TGTGCCACCTCGGCCAGGGAAAACACCATATATTTT
>TRBV5-1|TRBJ1-3|.|.
CASSLGGSGNTIYF
TGCGCCAGCAGCTTGGGGGGTTCAGGGAACACCATATATTTT
>TRBV30|TRBJ1-1|.|TRBD1
CASHRGKNTEAFF
TGTGCCTCTCACAGGGGGAAGAACACTGAAGCTTTCTTT